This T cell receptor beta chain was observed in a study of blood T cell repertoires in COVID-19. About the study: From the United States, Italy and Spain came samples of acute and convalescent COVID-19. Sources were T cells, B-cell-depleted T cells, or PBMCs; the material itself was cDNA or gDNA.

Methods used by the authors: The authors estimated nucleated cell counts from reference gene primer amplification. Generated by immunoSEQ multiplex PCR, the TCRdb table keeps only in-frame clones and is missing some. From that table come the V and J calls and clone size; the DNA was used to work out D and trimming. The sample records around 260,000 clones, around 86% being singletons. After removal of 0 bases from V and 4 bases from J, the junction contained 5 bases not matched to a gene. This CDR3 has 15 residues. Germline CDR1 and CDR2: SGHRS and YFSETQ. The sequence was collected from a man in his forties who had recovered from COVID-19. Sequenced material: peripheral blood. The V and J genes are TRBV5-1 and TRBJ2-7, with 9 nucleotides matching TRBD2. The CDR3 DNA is TGCGCCAGCAGCTTGGAGGGGACTAGCCGTTACGAGCAGTACTTC. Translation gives CASSLEGTSRYEQYF.